This T cell receptor beta chain is drawn from a study of T cell responses to AZD1222 COVID-19 vaccine. CDR3 length: 13 residues. V shed 5 bases, J shed 6 bases, and the junction held 5 bases outside the gene matches. Germline CDR1 SGHTA, CDR2 FQGNSA. About this clone: Its antigen is undetermined.

The protocol was immunoSEQ multiplex PCR, while the TCRdb copy is restricted to in-frame clones and leaves out a portion. The table records some 130,000 clones, about nine tenths of them present only once. General study results and limits: Vaccination with two AZD1222 doses was followed by a rise in Spike-specific TCR breadth and depth. Without day 14 samples, only post-peak T cell repertoires were studied. Baseline testing showed seropositivity in only six AZD1222 recipients. Clonal diversity was possibly underestimated; the donors were predominantly white British and more often female.

The J gene is TRBJ1-1, the V gene TRBV7-2; 8 nucleotides line up with TRBD1. The specimen comprised peripheral blood, sampled on day 0 of AZD1222 vaccination. The origin of this receptor is an adult in good health. DNA for the CDR3: TGTGCCAGCAGCGTAGACAGGGGTTCTGAAGCTTTCTTT. It is translated as CASSVDRGSEAFF.